The entry below gives a single T cell receptor (beta chain) sequence along with its context. The target antigen is unknown. J was trimmed by 8 bases and V by 6 bases; bases with no gene match: 12. The CDR3 length is 15 residues. The V gene's germline CDR1 is MNHNY and CDR2 SVGAGI (reference sequence). The data stem from a study of cytomegalovirus exposure and HLA in healthy donors. Broader study findings: Most TCR sequences proved rare, with some public TCRs found in many donors.

Researchers ran the PCR with 60 Vbeta and 13 Jbeta primers. Profiled with immunoSEQ multiplex PCR; TCRdb holds only in-frame clones, not every one. This table holds 95,000 to 150,000 clones, 70% to 85% found once. The sequenced sample was PBMCs. The chain links TRBV6-6 to TRBJ1-5; 8 bases align to TRBD1. The TCR was taken from a man aged 35-49 years in good health and CMV-seropositive. The CDR3 is CASRMTGEIRKPQHF. The CDR3, as DNA: TGTGCCAGCAGGATGACAGGGGAAATCAGGAAGCCCCAGCATTTT.